This entry lists 21 T cell receptor beta chains sequenced from one sample in a study of radiotherapy plus CTLA-4 blockade in lung cancer. Assay used: immunoSEQ multiplex PCR; TCRdb lists only in-frame clones, some missing. The sample lists some 45,000 clones, roughly four fifths occurring once. The input for sequencing was peripheral blood, taken from a patient treated with radiotherapy plus ipilimumab. The receptor set was obtained from a human donor with non-small cell lung cancer who had stable disease on radiotherapy plus ipilimumab.

The rearrangement joins TRBV5-1 to TRBJ1-1; D is unclear. Deletions cut 0 bases from V and 4 bases from J, with 7 bases between. The CDR3 totals 13 residues. The germline V gene has CDR1 SGHRS and CDR2 YFSETQ. The CDR3, as DNA: TGCGCCAGCAGCTTGGACAGAGGCACTGAAGCTTTCTTT. Amino acids: CASSLDRGTEAFF.

This CDR3 is CASRRTGFTGELFF. CDR3 nucleotides: TGTGCCAGCAGGAGGACAGGATTCACCGGGGAGCTGTTTTTT. The chain recombines TRBV2 with TRBJ2-2; 7 bases fit TRBD1. After removal of 6 bases from V and 4 bases from J, the junction contained 5 bases not matched to a gene. Germline V gene data show CDR1 as SNHLY and CDR2 as FYNNEI. The CDR3 sequence is 14 residues long.

This clone turned up a few times. The CDR3 DNA is TGTGCCATCAGTGTAGCGGGGGGCCTCTCCTACGAGCAGTACTTC. Translation gives CAISVAGGLSYEQYF. V gene TRBV10-3 combines with J gene TRBJ2-7, with 10 bases lining up with TRBD2. The CDR3 sequence is 15 residues long. Germline loops: CDR1 ENHRY, CDR2 SYGVKD. After removal of 4 bases from V and 0 bases from J, the junction contained 3 bases not matched to a gene.

V gene TRBV18 combines with J gene TRBJ1-1, with 7 positions matching TRBD1. The V segment lost 3 bases and the J segment 1 base; nucleotides outside the gene matches: 8. CDR1 and CDR2 (germline): KGHSH, LQKENI. The CDR3 has 16 residues. In nucleotides, the CDR3 is TGTGCCAGCTCACCTGGGGACAGAGTCCCGAACACTGAAGCTTTCTTT. Protein product: CASSPGDRVPNTEAFF. Variable domain in full (rest from reference TRBV18 and TRBJ1-1): NAGVMQNPRHLVRRRGQEARLRCSPMKGHSHVYWYRQLPEEGLKFMVYLQKENIIDESGMPKERFSAEFPKEGPSILRIQQVVRGDSAAYFCASSPGDRVPNTEAFFGQGTRLTVV.

This clone was seen just once. The chain combines TRBV9 with TRBJ2-1; D call uncertain. Looked up from germline, CDR1 is SGDLS and CDR2 is YYNGEE. V lost 2 bases and J 9 bases, leaving 12 bases between the germline ends. CDR3 length equals 13 residues. CDR3 nucleotides: TGTGCCAGCAGCGTGGGCTACCCCGGTGAGCAGTTCTTC. This encodes CASSVGYPGEQFF.

This clone was recorded once. V gene TRBV6-5 combines with J gene TRBJ1-2, with a possible D match to TRBD1 (5 bases). The CDR3 length is 13 residues. Per germline, CDR1 MNHEY and CDR2 SVGAGI. V was pared by 5 bases and J by 1 base, with 8 bases between. The CDR3 reads CASSGGFNYGYTF. The CDR3 DNA sequence: TGTGCCAGCAGTGGGGGGTTTAACTATGGCTACACCTTC.

J is TRBJ1-5 and V is TRBV5-1; 7 bases are a match to TRBD1. The CDR3 loop spans 16 amino acids. Trimming at V came to 4 bases and at J to 5 bases, leaving 12 bases not matched to a gene. CDR1 is SGHRS, CDR2 YFSETQ, per germline. In DNA, the CDR3 is TGCGCCAGCAGCGCCGCTCCCTTGGGGACAGATCAGCCCCAGCATTTT. It translates to CASSAAPLGTDQPQHF.

The chain couples TRBV20-1 to TRBJ1-2; D is ambiguous. This CDR3 region has 10 residues. Trimming removed 4 bases at V and 7 bases at J, with 7 bases between. Germline CDR1 is DFQATT and CDR2 is SNEGSKA (reference sequence). The CDR3 coding sequence is TGCAGTGCTAACCCGGTTGGCTACACCTTC. It codes for CSANPVGYTF.

V and J are TRBV7-2 and TRBJ2-3, with 13 nucleotides matching TRBD2. This CDR3 contains 17 residues. Trimming cost V 5 bases and J 2 bases; bases outside gene matches: 7. The V gene's germline CDR1 is SGHTA and CDR2 FQGNSA. The CDR3 bases are TGTGCCAGCAGCAACAGACTAGCGGGGGGATCCACAGATACGCAGTATTTT. As protein: CASSNRLAGGSTDTQYF. The full variable domain, completed using reference TRBV7-2 and TRBJ2-3, is GAGVSQSPSNKVTEKGKDVELRCDPISGHTALYWYRQSLGQGLEFLIYFQGNSAPDKSGLPSDRFSAERTGGSVSTLTIQRTQQEDSAVYLCASSNRLAGGSTDTQYFGPGTRLTVL.

J is TRBJ2-1 and V is TRBV6-5; the match to TRBD2 covers 8 bases. J was trimmed by 7 bases and V by 5 bases; bases with no gene match: 10. Germline V gene sequence: CDR1 MNHEY, CDR2 SVGAGI. This CDR3 contains 15 residues. The CDR3 DNA is TGTGCCAGCAGTCCCTGGGGGACTAGTACAAATGAGCAGTTCTTC. It encodes CASSPWGTSTNEQFF.

The rearrangement joins TRBV11-2 to TRBJ1-5, with no clear D. CDR3 length: 13 residues. Germline V gives CDR1 SGHAT, CDR2 FQNNGV. Trimming pared 1 base from V and 6 bases from J, leaving 7 bases between. CDR3 amino acids: CASSLGTAQPQHF. CDR3 coding DNA: TGTGCCAGCAGCTTAGGAACAGCTCAGCCCCAGCATTTT.

This chain joins TRBV19 and TRBJ1-5; no clear D. CDR3 size: 15 residues. V was clipped by 7 bases and J by 2 bases, with 15 bases between them. Looked up from germline, CDR1 is LNHDA and CDR2 is SQIVND (reference sequence). The CDR3 nucleotides read TGTGCCAGTACCCCCCTTAAGGGAGGCAATCAGCCCCAGCATTTT. Residues: CASTPLKGGNQPQHF.

This rearrangement joins TRBV5-1 to TRBJ2-5, with TRBD1 as a possible D gene (5 bases). The CDR3 has 15 residues. Trimming pared 1 base from V and 5 bases from J, leaving 15 bases between. Germline values: CDR1 SGHRS, CDR2 YFSETQ. CDR3 protein: CASSLSPDNRETQYF. The CDR3 region has the DNA TGCGCCAGCAGCTTGTCCCCGGACAATCGGGAGACCCAGTACTTC.

This clone was counted between two and nine times. V and J are TRBV9 and TRBJ2-3; D is unclear. The CDR3 spans 14 residues. Germline V CDR1 and CDR2: SGDLS, YYNGEE. The V end was cut by 4 bases, the J end by 2 bases, with 11 bases between. In nucleotides, the CDR3 is TGTGCCAGCAGCTCTTTGGTCTTCACAGATACGCAGTATTTT. This translates into CASSSLVFTDTQYF.

In its sample, this clone is medium-sized. The V and J genes are TRBV2 and TRBJ1-5; perhaps TRBD1 as D (6 bases). The CDR3 is 13 amino acids. V lost 7 bases to trimming and J lost 1 base, with 8 bases between them. From germline, CDR1 is SNHLY and CDR2 FYNNEI. CDR3 DNA: TGTGCCAGCAAGGGGGGAAGCAATCAGCCCCAGCATTTT. The encoded protein is CASKGGSNQPQHF.

The J gene is TRBJ2-7, the V gene TRBV7-8; TRBD2 is a possible D gene (6 bases). Deletions cut 1 base from V and 3 bases from J, with 16 bases between. The germline V gene has CDR1 SGHVS and CDR2 FQNEAQ. The CDR3 has 16 amino acids. In DNA form, the CDR3 reads TGTGCCAGCAGCTTAGTCACCGGGACTCGCTACTACGAGCAGTACTTC. Translation gives CASSLVTGTRYYEQYF.

The V gene is TRBV7-3, the J gene TRBJ1-4; the D is unclear. This CDR3 region has 15 residues. Trimming cost V 0 bases and J 8 bases, with 13 bases left between them. Germline V gene sequence: CDR1 SGHTA, CDR2 FQGTGA. CDR3 in amino acids: CASSLTPRTEEKLFF. Here the CDR3 DNA reads TGTGCCAGCAGCTTAACCCCAAGGACGGAAGAAAAACTGTTTTTT.

This clone was observed a few times. The CDR3 DNA is TGTGCCAGCAGCTTCGGGCGAGCCGGAAACACCATATATTTT. Amino acids: CASSFGRAGNTIYF. The chain employs TRBV7-9 and TRBJ1-3; no definite D call. CDR3 size: 14 residues. V gave up 3 bases and J gave up 4 bases, with 10 bases separating them. Per the germline V gene, CDR1 is SEHNR and CDR2 is FQNEAQ (reference sequence).

The chain couples TRBV21-1 to TRBJ1-5; the D call in the table, TRBD1, was not verified against the DNA. TRBV21-1 is flagged as a pseudogene. The CDR3 extends over 9 amino acids. Written as DNA, the CDR3 is TGTGCCAGCACAAAGCCCCAGCATTTT. Translating it yields CASTKPQHF.

The chain recombines TRBV18 with TRBJ1-4; tentatively, D is TRBD1 (5 bases). The germline V gene has CDR1 KGHSH and CDR2 LQKENI. V was cut by 4 bases and J by 7 bases, with 10 bases left in between. The CDR3 has 13 amino acids. CDR3 bases: TGTGCCAGCTCACGGGGGGAAGGTGAAAAACTGTTTTTT. Encoded protein: CASSRGEGEKLFF.

J is TRBJ1-5 and V is TRBV11-2; D gene ambiguous. V was trimmed by 2 bases and J by 3 bases, leaving 11 bases between them. This CDR3 is built from 15 residues. CDR1 SGHAT and CDR2 FQNNGV come from the germline V gene. CDR3 DNA: TGTGCCAGCAGCTTAAATTGGCAGGACAATCAGCCCCAGCATTTT. Amino acid sequence: CASSLNWQDNQPQHF. Complete variable domain (other parts from reference TRBV11-2 and TRBJ1-5): EAGVAQSPRYKIIEKRQSVAFWCNPISGHATLYWYQQILGQGPKLLIQFQNNGVVDDSQLPKDRFSAERLKGVDSTLKIQPAKLEDSAVYLCASSLNWQDNQPQHFGDGTRLSIL.